These 20 T cell receptor beta chains came from one sample sequenced in a study of T-cell memory formation after mild COVID-19. TCRdb analysed the 5' RACE reads with MiXCR anew, one entry per CDR3 protein. The sample shows about 400,000 distinct CDR3 sequences, about a quarter of them seen only once. Sequencing was performed on PBMCs or a T cell subset sorted from them (not recorded which). The receptors derive from an adult woman who had mild COVID-19 (a few samples of this study predate the infection). Cell type and time point are not known.

This clonotype was observed a handful of times. The V gene is TRBV12-3 or TRBV12-4, the J gene TRBJ2-7; a weak D match, TRBD2 (6 bases). The CDR3 sequence is 15 residues long. The V gene lost 4 bases and the J gene lost 0 bases, with 13 bases spanning the gap. The DNA for the CDR3 is TGTGCCAGCAGTTCCTCGGGACTCGGCTCCTACGAGCAGTACTTC. Its protein product is CASSSSGLGSYEQYF.

The chain is built from TRBV6-1 and TRBJ1-1; 8 bases are a match to TRBD1. The CDR3 has 14 amino acids. The trim removed 6 bases at V and 5 bases at J, leaving 8 bases unmatched. Germline loops: CDR1 MNHNS, CDR2 SASEGT. The CDR3 sequence is CASRRTGGSTEAFF. DNA for the CDR3: TGTGCCAGCAGGCGAACAGGGGGTAGTACTGAAGCTTTCTTT.

The chain couples TRBV14 to TRBJ2-1; no clear D. The V and J ends lost 0 bases and 6 bases respectively, with 21 bases between them. Germline V gene sequence: CDR1 SGHDN, CDR2 FVKESK. The CDR3 length is 18 residues. The CDR3 DNA sequence: TGTGCCAGCAGCCAAGATCTCGTTTACCCAGCCAAACCCAATGAGCAGTTCTTC. Translated: CASSQDLVYPAKPNEQFF.

This clonotype came up a few times. The genes are TRBV15 and TRBJ2-1; D unclear. The CDR3 spans 15 residues. Germline CDR1 is LNHNV and CDR2 is YYDKDF (reference sequence). V lost 1 base to trimming and J lost 5 bases, with 12 bases between them. Written as DNA, the CDR3 is TGTGCCACCAGCAGAGCCTCCGGCCCTCACAATGAGCAGTTCTTC. Translating gives CATSRASGPHNEQFF.

This clonotype was counted many times. This chain connects TRBV7-2 to TRBJ2-5, with 13 bases fitting TRBD2. The last part of the DNA fits TRBJ2-3 better; the J call may be wrong. Germline CDR1 reads SGHTA; CDR2 reads FQGNSA. This CDR3 is built from 16 residues. DNA for the CDR3: TGTGCCAGCAGCTTAGGACTAGCGGGAGGTCGGGAAACGCAGTATTTT. Protein product: CASSLGLAGGRETQYF.

This clonotype was seen a handful of times. The chain couples TRBV5-1 to TRBJ2-7; TRBD1 might be the D (6 bases). The CDR3 spans 14 residues. V lost 0 bases and J lost 5, with 12 bases in between. CDR1 and CDR2 from the germline V gene are SGHRS and YFSETQ. CDR3 residues: CASSLERAGDEQYF. The DNA of the CDR3 is TGCGCCAGCAGCTTGGAAAGGGCAGGGGACGAGCAGTACTTC.

The chain is built from TRBV20-1 and TRBJ1-1; D gene uncertain. CDR1 and CDR2 from the germline V gene are DFQATT and SNEGSKA (reference sequence). The CDR3 runs 13 residues. Between the trimmed V and J ends, which lost 5 bases and 2 bases, there was a span of 12 bases. The CDR3 reads CSAHSPANTEAFF. Written as DNA, the CDR3 is TGCAGTGCTCATAGTCCGGCAAACACTGAAGCTTTCTTT.

This sequence joins TRBV5-1 and TRBJ1-6; D gene unclear. From germline, CDR1 is SGHRS and CDR2 YFSETQ. Trimming took off 3 bases at V and 7 bases at J, with 11 bases between the two ends. The CDR3 has 14 residues. The CDR3 loop is CASSYTAENSPLHF. The CDR3 DNA follows: TGCGCCAGCAGCTACACAGCGGAGAATTCACCCCTCCACTTT.

The genes are TRBV5-1 and TRBJ2-1; 7 bases agree with TRBD2. With 5 bases clipped from V and 4 bases from J, the junction kept 9 bases outside the gene matches. The CDR3 length is 15 residues. In germline, CDR1 is SGHRS, CDR2 YFSETQ. CDR3 residues: CASRSWREKYNEQFF. CDR3 nucleotide sequence: TGCGCCAGCAGATCTTGGCGGGAGAAGTACAATGAGCAGTTCTTC.

This chain links TRBV4-1 with TRBJ1-1, with D tentatively TRBD1 (6 bases). Germline assignment: CDR1 MGHRA and CDR2 YSYEKL. The CDR3 runs to 15 residues. V was shortened by 5 bases and J by 0 bases, with 13 bases between the two germline ends. This CDR3 is CASSVGGGLNTEAFF. CDR3 coding DNA: TGCGCCAGCAGCGTAGGCGGGGGGCTGAACACTGAAGCTTTCTTT.

This clonotype has just a few counts. This rearrangement joins TRBV7-9 to TRBJ2-3, with 8 bases that match TRBD2. Per germline, CDR1 SEHNR and CDR2 FQNEAQ (reference sequence). Losses at the gene ends were 6 bases for V and 4 bases for J; bases not matched to a gene: 12. The CDR3 covers 16 residues. The CDR3 protein is CASRRGAGAPSDTQYF. Written as DNA, the CDR3 is TGTGCCAGCAGGCGGGGAGCGGGGGCCCCCTCAGATACGCAGTATTTT.

The rearrangement joins TRBV7-8 to TRBJ1-2; D unclear. The CDR3 is 13 residues long. Germline CDR1 reads SGHVS; CDR2 reads FQNEAQ. Trimming removed 1 base at V and 4 bases at J, with 7 bases between. Here the CDR3 DNA reads TGTGCCAGCAGCTTAGTGACAAGCTATGGCTACACCTTC. Its translation: CASSLVTSYGYTF.

CDR3 nucleotides: TGTGCCAGCAGCCAAGGGTTAAGGGGAAGAGGCACAGATACGCAGTATTTT. Encoded protein: CASSQGLRGRGTDTQYF. The chain has TRBV14 and TRBJ2-3; tentatively, D is TRBD1 (5 bases). The germline CDR1 and CDR2 sequences are SGHDN and FVKESK. There are 17 residues in the CDR3. V gave up 1 base and J gave up 1 base, with 15 bases separating them. The full variable domain, rest sourced from reference TRBV14 and TRBJ2-3, is EAGVTQFPSHSVIEKGQTVTLRCDPISGHDNLYWYRRVMGKEIKFLLHFVKESKQDESGMPNNRFLAERTGGTYSTLKVQPAELEDSGVYFCASSQGLRGRGTDTQYFGPGTRLTVL.

The rearrangement links TRBV7-9 to TRBJ1-4, with 9 bases lining up with TRBD1. The germline CDR1 and CDR2 sequences are SEHNR and FQNEAQ (reference sequence). J was trimmed by 5 bases and V by 5 bases; bases with no gene match: 6. The CDR3 runs 15 residues. CDR3 sequence: CASSGDRVINEKLFF. DNA of the CDR3: TGTGCCAGCAGCGGGGACAGGGTTATCAATGAAAAACTGTTTTTT.

This clonotype was counted a few times. This chain uses TRBV5-1 with TRBJ2-6; the match to TRBD1 covers 10 bases. The CDR3 spans 18 residues. Germline lookup yields CDR1 SGHRS and CDR2 YFSETQ. The ends lost 0 bases at V and 5 bases at J; junction bases unmatched: 8. The CDR3 DNA reads TGCGCCAGCAGCTTGGCAGGGACAGGGGAGTCCTGGGCCAACGTCCTGACTTTC. Its protein product is CASSLAGTGESWANVLTF.

This clonotype has a handful of counts. V is TRBV27 and J is TRBJ2-5; maybe TRBD1 (6 bases). Germline V lookup: CDR1 MNHEY, CDR2 SMNVEV (reference sequence). The CDR3 is 15 residues long. Trimming took off 0 bases at V and 2 bases at J, with 10 bases between the two ends. The CDR3 nucleotides are TGTGCCAGCAGTTTATCGTTGGACAGTCAAGAGACCCAGTACTTC. Translating gives CASSLSLDSQETQYF.

The chain couples TRBV6-2 or TRBV6-3 to TRBJ2-1, with TRBD2 matching 8 bases. CDR3 length equals 14 residues. Germline trimming cut 7 bases from V and 10 bases from J; bases unmatched to any gene: 12. Germline CDR1 MNHEY, CDR2 SVGEGT. CDR3 sequence (DNA): TGTGCCAGCACCCCCGGTGGACTAGCCCAGGAGCAGTTCTTC. The encoded protein is CASTPGGLAQEQFF.

This clonotype turned up a few times. The gene calls are TRBV2 and TRBJ1-1, with D maybe TRBD1 (6 bases). CDR1 SNHLY and CDR2 FYNNEI come from the germline V gene. Between the trimmed V and J ends, which lost 7 bases and 4 bases, there was a span of 13 bases. This CDR3 is built from 13 residues. The CDR3, as DNA: TGTGCCAGCATTAGGACAGAGGGCACTGAAGCTTTCTTT. As protein: CASIRTEGTEAFF.

This clonotype appeared a few times. The chain joins TRBV12-3 or TRBV12-4 to TRBJ2-3; no reliable D call. Trimming pared 0 bases from V and 0 bases from J, leaving 10 bases between. This CDR3 spans 16 amino acids. CDR3 residues: CASSLAGFWSTDTQYF. CDR3 DNA: TGTGCCAGCAGTTTAGCGGGGTTCTGGAGCACAGATACGCAGTATTTT.

This clonotype was seen a few times. The CDR3 DNA reads as TGCAGCATTCTGCTGATAGCGGGGGATACCTACGAGCAGTACTTC. This translates into CSILLIAGDTYEQYF. V is TRBV29-1 and J is TRBJ2-7; 9 bases agree with TRBD2. Germline V lookup: CDR1 SQVTM, CDR2 ANQGSEA. Trimming cost V 8 bases and J 2 bases; bases outside gene matches: 13. CDR3 length: 15 amino acids.